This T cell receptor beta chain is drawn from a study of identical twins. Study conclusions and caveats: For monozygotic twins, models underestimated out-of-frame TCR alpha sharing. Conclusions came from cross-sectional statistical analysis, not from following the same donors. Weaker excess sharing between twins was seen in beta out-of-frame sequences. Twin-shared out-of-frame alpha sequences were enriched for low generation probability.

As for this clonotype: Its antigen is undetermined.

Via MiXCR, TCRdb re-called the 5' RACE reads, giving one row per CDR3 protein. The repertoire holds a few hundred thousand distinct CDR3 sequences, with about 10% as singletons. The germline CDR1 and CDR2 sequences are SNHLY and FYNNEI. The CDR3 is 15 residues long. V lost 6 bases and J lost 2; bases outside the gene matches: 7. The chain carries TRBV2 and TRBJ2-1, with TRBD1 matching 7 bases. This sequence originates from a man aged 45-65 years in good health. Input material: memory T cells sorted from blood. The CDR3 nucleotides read TGTGCCAGCAGGAAAGGGACAGAAACCTACAATGAGCAGTTCTTC. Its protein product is CASRKGTETYNEQFF. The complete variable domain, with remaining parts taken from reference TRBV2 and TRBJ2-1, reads EPEVTQTPSHQVTQMGQEVILRCVPISNHLYFYWYRQILGQKVEFLVSFYNNEISEKSEIFDDQFSVERPDGSNFTLKIRSTKLEDSAMYFCASRKGTETYNEQFFGPGTRLTVL.